This record covers a single T cell receptor (beta chain). Its antigen is as yet unknown. PCR was performed using 60 Vbeta and 13 Jbeta primers. Produced via immunoSEQ multiplex PCR; TCRdb's table is partial and in-frame only. The sample has 150,000 to 200,000 clones, approximately 85% seen once. V trimming: 3 bases; J trimming: 5 bases; junction bases outside the gene matches: 5. Germline assignment: CDR1 LNHDA and CDR2 SQIVND (reference sequence). The CDR3 spans 15 residues. These data are taken from a study of cytomegalovirus exposure and HLA in healthy donors. The wider study: As an earlier analysis found, around 200 million T cells yielded around 110 million unique TCR beta sequences. Study-level results: TCR beta chains numbering roughly 150 were designated cytomegalovirus-associated. In a later analysis, TCR beta V- and J-gene trimming was associated with a missense DCLRE1C variant.

Donors showed nominal health when sampled, although they likely had unrecorded immune exposures. This sequence joins TRBV19 and TRBJ1-5; 9 positions match TRBD1. The clonotype originates from a girl aged 2-10 years in good health and CMV-seropositive. Sequencing was carried out using PBMCs. CDR3 protein: CASSIFRDRDQPQHF. The DNA for the CDR3 is TGTGCCAGTAGTATCTTCCGGGACAGGGATCAGCCCCAGCATTTT.